Shown below are 32 T cell receptor beta chains from a single sample sequenced in a study of blood T cell repertoires in COVID-19. Measured with immunoSEQ multiplex PCR; TCRdb has only the in-frame clones, and not every one. The sample lists 200,000 to 250,000 clones, roughly 86% seen once, with 3% to 3.5% in the top ten. Material: peripheral blood. These receptors all stem from a man aged 55 to 70 with acute or convalescent COVID-19.

The rearrangement links TRBV3-1 (or the pseudogene TRBV3-2) to TRBJ1-1; a possible D gene is TRBD1 (5 bases). Germline V gene lookup returns CDR1 LGHDT and CDR2 YNNKEL (reference sequence). The CDR3 covers 16 residues. V was trimmed by 3 bases and J by 5 bases, leaving 19 bases between them. CDR3 DNA sequence: TGTGCCAGCAGCCAGCGCAAAAAGGGGTTGTGGACTGAAGCTTTCTTT. It is translated as CASSQRKKGLWTEAFF.

CDR3 sequence reads: CSVTGGRGTEAFF. The CDR3 DNA reads TGCAGCGTTACCGGAGGGAGGGGCACTGAAGCTTTCTTT. The gene calls are TRBV29-1 and TRBJ1-1; possible D gene TRBD1, 5 bases. CDR1 and CDR2 from the germline V gene are SQVTM and ANQGSEA. The CDR3 consists of 13 residues. Between the trimmed V and J ends, which lost 5 bases and 4 bases, there was a span of 14 bases.

The gene calls are TRBV14 and TRBJ1-2; D ambiguous. CDR1 and CDR2 (germline): SGHDN, FVKESK. Trimming cost V 0 bases and J 5 bases, with 10 bases left between them. This CDR3 spans 14 amino acids. CDR3 sequence (DNA): TGTGCCAGCAGCCAAGATTTGGCAATTTATGGCTACACCTTC. Translation gives CASSQDLAIYGYTF.

As for this clone: The CDR3 does not end in the conserved phenylalanine or tryptophan, so this is likely a read error. Because the CDR3's place on the DNA is in doubt, the DNA is left out and the CDR3 is given as listed by TCRdb. The chain joins TRBV6-5 to TRBJ1-2; the table's D call, TRBD1, has no DNA check behind it. From its first to its last residue, the CDR3 has 13 amino acids. Germline V gene sequence: CDR1 MNHEY, CDR2 SVGAGI. Here the CDR3 reads CASSYSTRDRPIL.

The chain couples TRBV19 to TRBJ1-2; tentative D call: TRBD1 (6 bases). The CDR3 loop spans 14 amino acids. The ends were cut back, 4 bases at V and 7 bases at J, with 16 bases in the middle. Germline lookup yields CDR1 LNHDA and CDR2 SQIVND (reference sequence). The CDR3 loop is CASSTLGGQGGYTF. Here the CDR3 DNA reads TGTGCCAGTAGTACCCTGGGGGGGCAAGGTGGCTACACCTTC.

The chain recombines TRBV6-1 with TRBJ1-1, with D perhaps TRBD1 (5 bases). The CDR3 contains 15 residues. Germline CDR1 MNHNS, CDR2 SASEGT. V lost 1 base and J lost 1, with 10 bases in between. The CDR3 reads CASSEVWGGNTEAFF. In DNA, the CDR3 is TGTGCCAGCAGTGAAGTTTGGGGGGGGAACACTGAAGCTTTCTTT.

This clone turned up a few times. This rearrangement joins TRBV7-9 to TRBJ1-1, with a possible D match to TRBD1 (5 bases). Looked up from germline, CDR1 is SEHNR and CDR2 is FQNEAQ (reference sequence). V gave up 5 bases and J gave up 0 bases, with 19 bases separating them. The CDR3 has 17 amino acids. CDR3 sequence (DNA): TGTGCCAGCAGCGCGGACAAGGGGTGGGAATTGAACACTGAAGCTTTCTTT. It yields the protein CASSADKGWELNTEAFF.

The V and J genes are TRBV6-5 and TRBJ2-7; 7 nucleotides match TRBD2. This CDR3 has 13 residues. V trimming: 6 bases; J trimming: 7 bases; junction bases outside the gene matches: 9. Germline loops: CDR1 MNHEY, CDR2 SVGAGI. CDR3 amino acids: CASSHPRGGEQYF. The CDR3 DNA is TGTGCCAGCAGCCATCCCCGGGGAGGGGAGCAGTACTTC.

The chain joins TRBV19 to TRBJ1-1; D is undetermined. The CDR3 runs to 16 residues. Germline assignment: CDR1 LNHDA and CDR2 SQIVND (reference sequence). With 4 bases removed from V and 0 bases from J, the gap between germline ends came to 15 bases. This CDR3 reads CASSTGSFAMNTEAFF. CDR3 sequence (DNA): TGTGCCAGTAGTACCGGGTCATTTGCTATGAACACTGAAGCTTTCTTT.

This sequence joins TRBV12-3 or TRBV12-4 and TRBJ1-1; D unresolved. The CDR3 loop spans 13 amino acids. V dropped 3 bases and J dropped 5 bases, with 10 bases sitting between them. The CDR3 here is CASSLSGRTEAFF. CDR3 coding DNA: TGTGCCAGCAGTTTGTCGGGGAGGACTGAAGCTTTCTTT.

This chain uses TRBV18 with TRBJ2-7; 8 positions match TRBD1. The junction had 11 bases not matched to a gene; V was cut back by 3 bases and J by 7 bases. CDR3 size: 15 residues. Germline CDR1 reads KGHSH; CDR2 reads LQKENI. CDR3 in amino acids: CASSPGQGATGEQYF. CDR3 nucleotide sequence: TGTGCCAGCTCACCCGGTCAGGGGGCTACGGGGGAGCAGTACTTC.

The chain is built from TRBV7-9 and TRBJ2-7; tentatively, D is TRBD1 (5 bases). CDR3 length: 15 residues. The V end lost 1 base, the J end lost 2 bases, and 12 bases lay between the germline ends. Germline CDR1 reads SEHNR; CDR2 reads FQNEAQ (reference sequence). CDR3 sequence: CASSLGQGRAYEQYF. DNA for the CDR3: TGTGCCAGCAGCTTAGGCCAGGGAAGGGCCTACGAGCAGTACTTC.

The chain couples TRBV5-1 to TRBJ2-7; 9 bases are a match to TRBD1. V gave up 2 bases and J gave up 2 bases; unmatched junction bases: 11. The CDR3 is 17 amino acids. Germline CDR1 and CDR2: SGHRS and YFSETQ. CDR3 bases: TGCGCCAGCAGCTTCCTTCCCGGACAGGGGAGCACCTACGAGCAGTACTTC. Residues: CASSFLPGQGSTYEQYF. Full variable domain (rest looked up from reference TRBV5-1 and TRBJ2-7): KAGVTQTPRYLIKTRGQQVTLSCSPISGHRSVSWYQQTPGQGLQFLFEYFSETQRNKGNFPGRFSGRQFSNSRSEMNVSTLELGDSALYLCASSFLPGQGSTYEQYFGPGTRLTVT.

The V call is TRBV4-2, the J call TRBJ1-6; 7 bases map to TRBD1. The ends lost 1 base at V and 7 bases at J; junction bases unmatched: 10. Germline loops: CDR1 LGHNA, CDR2 YNFKEQ. The CDR3 extends over 17 amino acids. CDR3: CASSQAQGVRGNSPLHF. The CDR3, as DNA: TGTGCCAGCAGCCAAGCCCAGGGGGTTCGAGGAAATTCACCCCTCCACTTT.

This clone was observed a single time. The V gene is TRBV19, the J gene TRBJ2-2, with 10 bases fitting TRBD2. V lost 6 bases to trimming and J lost 1 base; unmatched junction nucleotides: 5. Per germline, CDR1 LNHDA and CDR2 SQIVND (reference sequence). CDR3 length equals 16 residues. This CDR3 reads CASRWSSGGNTGELFF. The CDR3 DNA reads as TGTGCCAGTAGATGGTCTAGCGGGGGGAACACCGGGGAGCTGTTTTTT.

This chain connects TRBV5-8 to TRBJ1-2, with a tentative D call TRBD1 (6 bases). There are 14 residues in the CDR3. From germline, CDR1 is SGHTS and CDR2 YDEGEE. Trimming removed 0 bases at V and 7 bases at J, with 13 bases between. CDR3 in amino acids: CASSLGQGFGGYTF. The CDR3 bases are TGTGCCAGCAGCTTGGGCCAGGGGTTCGGTGGCTACACCTTC.

This chain uses TRBV2 with TRBJ2-3, with 9 bases identical to TRBD2. V dropped 2 bases and J dropped 4; count of bases not matched to a gene: 10. Germline V CDR1 and CDR2: SNHLY, FYNNEI. This CDR3 has 17 residues. The CDR3 DNA reads as TGTGCCAGCAGTGAATCAGACGGGCGGGGGGGCTCAGATACGCAGTATTTT. Translation: CASSESDGRGGSDTQYF.

The rearrangement joins TRBV10-3 to TRBJ2-1; TRBD2 aligns across 8 bases. The CDR3 is 13 amino acids. Looked up from germline, CDR1 is ENHRY and CDR2 is SYGVKD. J was trimmed by 4 bases and V by 9 bases; bases with no gene match: 5. CDR3 bases: TGTGCCATACGGGGGGGCACTTACAATGAGCAGTTCTTC. Translation gives CAIRGGTYNEQFF.

V gene TRBV6-5 combines with J gene TRBJ2-1, with a weak D call TRBD2 (6 bases). The CDR3 is 14 amino acids. The V end lost 9 bases, the J end lost 0 bases, and 12 bases lay between the germline ends. CDR1 MNHEY and CDR2 SVGAGI come from the germline V gene. The CDR3 sequence: CASLADRSYNEQFF. As DNA, the CDR3 is TGTGCCAGTTTAGCGGATCGCTCCTACAATGAGCAGTTCTTC.

The chain uses TRBV5-1 and TRBJ2-7; TRBD1 matches at 7 bases. The J segment lost 10 bases and the V segment lost 4 bases, leaving 5 bases of the junction unmatched. This CDR3 region has 11 residues. Per the germline V gene, CDR1 is SGHRS and CDR2 is YFSETQ. DNA for the CDR3: TGCGCCAGCAGCCCCGACAGGGTTCAGTACTTC. Translated: CASSPDRVQYF.

The chain couples TRBV6-4 to TRBJ1-4; 8 positions agree with TRBD1. Losses at the gene ends were 3 bases for V and 3 bases for J; bases not matched to a gene: 0. CDR1 MRHNA and CDR2 SNTAGT come from the germline V gene. The CDR3 is made up of 14 amino acids. CDR3 loop: CASSETGANEKLFF. The CDR3 nucleotides are TGTGCCAGCAGTGAGACAGGGGCTAATGAAAAACTGTTTTTT.

The V gene is TRBV6-5, the J gene TRBJ2-3; 10 nucleotides line up with TRBD2. V was clipped by 8 bases and J by 4 bases; unmatched bases: 6. Germline CDR1 and CDR2: MNHEY and SVGAGI. The CDR3 consists of 14 residues. The CDR3, as DNA: TGTGCCAGCTTTAAAGCGGGGGGGCCAGATACGCAGTATTTT. Encoded protein: CASFKAGGPDTQYF.

The chain combines TRBV5-1 with TRBJ2-5; TRBD2 agrees at 8 bases. The CDR3 is made up of 17 amino acids. V trimming: 0 bases; J trimming: 1 base; junction bases outside the gene matches: 8. Germline CDR1 reads SGHRS; CDR2 reads YFSETQ. CDR3 in amino acids: CASSLAGLARPQETQYF. DNA for the CDR3: TGCGCCAGCAGCTTGGCAGGACTAGCTAGACCCCAAGAGACCCAGTACTTC. Complete variable domain (other parts from reference TRBV5-1 and TRBJ2-5): KAGVTQTPRYLIKTRGQQVTLSCSPISGHRSVSWYQQTPGQGLQFLFEYFSETQRNKGNFPGRFSGRQFSNSRSEMNVSTLELGDSALYLCASSLAGLARPQETQYFGPGTRLLVL.

V and J are TRBV19 and TRBJ1-6, with D unclear. CDR1 LNHDA and CDR2 SQIVND come from the germline V gene (reference sequence). V was pared by 5 bases and J by 7 bases, with 15 bases between. The CDR3 has 15 amino acids. The CDR3 nucleotides read TGTGCCAGTAGTCGGGGATTTGATAGGAATTCACCCCTCCACTTT. Translated, it gives CASSRGFDRNSPLHF.

The rearrangement uses TRBV7-9 and TRBJ1-4; TRBD1 agrees at 9 bases. V lost 5 bases to trimming and J lost 6 bases; unmatched junction nucleotides: 4. The CDR3 contains 14 residues. CDR1 and CDR2 from the germline V gene are SEHNR and FQNEAQ (reference sequence). CDR3 loop: CASSNRGQYEKLFF. In nucleotides, the CDR3 is TGTGCCAGCAGCAACAGGGGGCAATATGAAAAACTGTTTTTT.

This clone was seen only once. The chain combines TRBV29-1 with TRBJ1-3, with a tentative D call TRBD1 (5 bases). Trimming took 6 bases from V and 4 from J, leaving 7 bases between them. Per germline, CDR1 SQVTM and CDR2 ANQGSEA. The CDR3 is 11 residues long. CDR3 sequence reads: CSVREGNTIYF. Written as DNA, the CDR3 is TGCAGCGTCAGGGAAGGAAACACCATATATTTT.

J is TRBJ1-1 and V is TRBV4-1; D is possibly TRBD1 (6 bases). CDR1 and CDR2 (germline): MGHRA, YSYEKL. The CDR3 totals 14 residues. The V gene lost 4 bases and the J gene lost 3 bases, with 12 bases spanning the gap. CDR3 sequence: CASSPVPGDTEAFF. The CDR3 coding sequence is TGCGCCAGCAGCCCCGTCCCAGGGGACACTGAAGCTTTCTTT.

The chain employs TRBV6-5 and TRBJ1-2; D is unresolved. Germline V lookup: CDR1 MNHEY, CDR2 SVGAGI. The V and J ends lost 8 bases and 4 bases respectively, with 14 bases between them. This CDR3 region has 13 residues. CDR3 sequence: CASSNSRIYGYTF. The DNA for the CDR3 is TGTGCCAGCTCTAACAGCCGCATCTATGGCTACACCTTC.

The chain recombines TRBV10-3 with TRBJ2-1, with 8 bases lining up with TRBD1. Germline loops: CDR1 ENHRY, CDR2 SYGVKD. Trimming at V came to 3 bases and at J to 7 bases, leaving 14 bases not matched to a gene. The CDR3 loop spans 17 amino acids. CDR3 bases: TGTGCCATCAGTGACCTTACTAAGACAGGGGCGGGAAATGAGCAGTTCTTC. Its protein product is CAISDLTKTGAGNEQFF.

This clone was picked up one time. The chain joins TRBV6-2 or TRBV6-3 to TRBJ2-1; 10 nucleotides align to TRBD2. In germline, CDR1 is MNHEY, CDR2 SVGEGT. V dropped 6 bases and J dropped 6; count of bases not matched to a gene: 8. The CDR3 has 15 amino acids. The CDR3 is CASSPSGGGGNEQFF. The CDR3 DNA follows: TGTGCCAGCAGCCCGAGCGGGGGGGGCGGCAATGAGCAGTTCTTC.

The CDR3 coding sequence is TGTGCCAGCAGCGTAGTCGGGGGAGGTACCGGGGAGCTGTTTTTT. This codes for CASSVVGGGTGELFF. The chain recombines TRBV9 with TRBJ2-2; a weak D match, TRBD2 (6 bases). Trimming shortened V by 0 bases and J by 5 bases, and 11 bases separated the two germline ends. The CDR3 has 15 amino acids. The germline gives CDR1 SGDLS, CDR2 YYNGEE.

This clone was detected a few times. The chain couples TRBV19 to TRBJ2-7; 7 bases map to TRBD1. CDR1 LNHDA and CDR2 SQIVND come from the germline V gene (reference sequence). The CDR3 has 15 residues. V lost 5 bases to trimming and J lost 2 bases; unmatched junction nucleotides: 9. The CDR3 DNA follows: TGTGCCAGTAGTTTCACAGGGGCCGGCACCTACGAGCAGTACTTC. It yields the protein CASSFTGAGTYEQYF.